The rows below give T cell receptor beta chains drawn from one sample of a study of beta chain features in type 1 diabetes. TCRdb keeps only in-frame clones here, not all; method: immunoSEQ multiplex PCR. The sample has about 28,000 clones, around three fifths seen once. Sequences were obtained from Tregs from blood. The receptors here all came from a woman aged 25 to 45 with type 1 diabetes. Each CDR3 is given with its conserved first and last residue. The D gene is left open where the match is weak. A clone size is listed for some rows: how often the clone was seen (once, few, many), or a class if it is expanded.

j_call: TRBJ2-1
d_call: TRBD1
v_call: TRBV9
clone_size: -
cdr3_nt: TGTGCCAGCAACATACCAGGGGGCACAGAGTTCTTC
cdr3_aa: CASNIPGGTEFF

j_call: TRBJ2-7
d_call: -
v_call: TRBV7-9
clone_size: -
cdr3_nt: TGTGCCAGCAGTTCCGGGGTCTACGAGCAGTACTTC
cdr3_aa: CASSSGVYEQYF

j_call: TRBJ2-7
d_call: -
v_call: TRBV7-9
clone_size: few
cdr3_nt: TGTGCCAGCAGCTTAATCGGCTACGAGCAGTACTTC
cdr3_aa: CASSLIGYEQYF

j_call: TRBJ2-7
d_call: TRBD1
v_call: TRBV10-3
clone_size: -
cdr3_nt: TGTGCCATCAGTGAGGGCAGGGGGCCCTACGAGCAGTACTTC
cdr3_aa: CAISEGRGPYEQYF

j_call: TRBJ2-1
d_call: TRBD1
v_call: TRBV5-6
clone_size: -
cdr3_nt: TGTGCCAGCAGCAGGGACAGGGGTTCCTACAATGAGCAGTTCTTC
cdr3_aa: CASSRDRGSYNEQFF

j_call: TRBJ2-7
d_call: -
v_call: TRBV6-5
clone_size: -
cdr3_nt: TGTGCCAGCAGTTACTTGGGGAGGAATAGGGCCTACGAGCAGTACTTC
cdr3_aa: CASSYLGRNRAYEQYF

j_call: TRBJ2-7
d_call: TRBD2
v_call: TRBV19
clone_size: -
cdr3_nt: TGTGCCAGTAGTCCTAGGCGACTAGCGGGAGATGAGCAGTACTTC
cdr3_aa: CASSPRRLAGDEQYF

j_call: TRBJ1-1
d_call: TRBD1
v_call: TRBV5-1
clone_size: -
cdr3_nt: TGCGCCAGCAGCACTGACAGGGTAGGCACTGAAGCTTTCTTT
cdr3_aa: CASSTDRVGTEAFF

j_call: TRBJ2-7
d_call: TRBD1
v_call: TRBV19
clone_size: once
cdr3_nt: TGTGCCAGTAGCCGGACAGGGGGCAACTACGAGCAGTACTTC
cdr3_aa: CASSRTGGNYEQYF

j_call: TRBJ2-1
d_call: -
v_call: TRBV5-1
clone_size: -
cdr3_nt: TGCGCCAGCAGGGGGAGCTCCTTCTACAATGAGCAGTTCTTC
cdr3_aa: CASRGSSFYNEQFF

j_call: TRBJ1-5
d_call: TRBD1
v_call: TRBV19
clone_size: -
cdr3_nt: TGTGCCAGTGATAGGGCCGGGACAGGGGGCCAGCCCCAGCATTTT
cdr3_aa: CASDRAGTGGQPQHF

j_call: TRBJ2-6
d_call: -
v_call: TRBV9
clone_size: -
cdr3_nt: TGTGCCAGCAGCGTAGCTTGGTCAGCGGGCTCTGGGGCCAACGTCCTGACTTTC
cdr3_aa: CASSVAWSAGSGANVLTF

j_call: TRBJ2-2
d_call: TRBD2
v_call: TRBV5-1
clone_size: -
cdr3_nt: TGCGCCAGCGGTGTGGCGGGAGACGACACCGGGGAGCTGTTTTTT
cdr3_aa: CASGVAGDDTGELFF

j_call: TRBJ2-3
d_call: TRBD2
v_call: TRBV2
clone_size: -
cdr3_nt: TGTGCCAGCATCCCCATTGTACTAGCGGATTCCACAGATACGCAGTATTTT
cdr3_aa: CASIPIVLADSTDTQYF

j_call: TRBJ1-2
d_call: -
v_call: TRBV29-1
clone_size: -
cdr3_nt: TGCAGCGCTGTCGAGGGCGACCATAACTATGGCTACACCTTC
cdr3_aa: CSAVEGDHNYGYTF

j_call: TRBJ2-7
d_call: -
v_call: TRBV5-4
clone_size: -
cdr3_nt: TGTGCCAGCAGCCAAACAGGATCCTACGAGCAGTACTTC
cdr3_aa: CASSQTGSYEQYF

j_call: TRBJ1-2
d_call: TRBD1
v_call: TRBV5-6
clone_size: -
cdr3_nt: TGTGCCAGCAGCTTGCGCCCGGACAGGGGGACCCAGGGCTACACCTTC
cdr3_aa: CASSLRPDRGTQGYTF

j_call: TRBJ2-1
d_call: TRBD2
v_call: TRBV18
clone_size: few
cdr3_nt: TGTGCCAGCTCACCGAGCTCACTAGCGGGAGACCATGAGCAGTTCTTC
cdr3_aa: CASSPSSLAGDHEQFF

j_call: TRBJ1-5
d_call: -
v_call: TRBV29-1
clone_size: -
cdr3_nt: TGCAGCGCGAGTGACAGTAATAGCAATCAGCCCCAGCATTTT
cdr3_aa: CSASDSNSNQPQHF

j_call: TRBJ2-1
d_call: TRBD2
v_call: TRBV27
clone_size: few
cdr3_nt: TGTGCCAGCAGTTCGCTAGCGGACAACTACAATGAGCAGTTCTTC
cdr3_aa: CASSSLADNYNEQFF

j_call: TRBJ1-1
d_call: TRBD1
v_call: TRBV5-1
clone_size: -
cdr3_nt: TGCGCCAGCAGCGCGACAGGGGGGAATACTGAAGCTTTCTTT
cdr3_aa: CASSATGGNTEAFF

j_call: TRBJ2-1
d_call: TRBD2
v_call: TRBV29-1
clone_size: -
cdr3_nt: TGCAGCGGACTAGCCACCTCCTACAATGAGCAGTTCTTC
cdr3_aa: CSGLATSYNEQFF

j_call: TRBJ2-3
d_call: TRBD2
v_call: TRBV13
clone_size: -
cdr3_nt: TGTGCCAGCAGTTTGCGATCGTTAGCGGGAGACCGGTCAGATACGCAGTATTTT
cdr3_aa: CASSLRSLAGDRSDTQYF

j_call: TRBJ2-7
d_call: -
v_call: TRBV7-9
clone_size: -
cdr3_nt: TGTGCCAGCAGCCCGACAGGACGGCACGAGCAGTACTTC
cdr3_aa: CASSPTGRHEQYF

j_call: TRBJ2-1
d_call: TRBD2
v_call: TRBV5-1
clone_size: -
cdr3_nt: TGCGCCAGCAGCTCTGCAGCGGGAGGGCCGGGCAATGAGCAGTTCTTC
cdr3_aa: CASSSAAGGPGNEQFF

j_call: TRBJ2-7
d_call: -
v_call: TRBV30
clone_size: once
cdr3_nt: TGTGCCTGGAGTGTAGGCCCTACAGGACAGTACTTC
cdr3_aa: CAWSVGPTGQYF

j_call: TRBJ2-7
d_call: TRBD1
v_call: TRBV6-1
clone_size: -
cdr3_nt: TGTGCCAGCAGTGACATGGTTAGGGGGCCCTACGAGCAGTACTTC
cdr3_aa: CASSDMVRGPYEQYF

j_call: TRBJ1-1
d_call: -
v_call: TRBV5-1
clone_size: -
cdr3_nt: TGCGCCAGCAGCTCCGCCCAGTGGACAGCCGAAGCTTTCTTT
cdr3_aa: CASSSAQWTAEAFF

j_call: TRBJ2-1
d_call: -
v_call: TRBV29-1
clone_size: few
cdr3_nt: TGCAGCGTTGAGGGGGGAACTACTCCCTACAATGAGCAGTTCTTC
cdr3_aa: CSVEGGTTPYNEQFF

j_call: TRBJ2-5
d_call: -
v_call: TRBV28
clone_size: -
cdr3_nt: TGTGCCAGCAGTCTATGGGGGGGGCAGGGGGCGCTAGAGACCCAGTACTTC
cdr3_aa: CASSLWGGQGALETQYF

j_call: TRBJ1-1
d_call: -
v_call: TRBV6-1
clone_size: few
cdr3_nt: TGTGCCAGCAGTGAACCGGGGGTCGCTGAAGCTTTCTTT
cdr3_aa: CASSEPGVAEAFF

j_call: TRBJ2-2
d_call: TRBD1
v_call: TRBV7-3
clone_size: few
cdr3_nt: TGTGCCAGCAGCCCAGGGGGAAGCACCGGGGAGCTGTTTTTT
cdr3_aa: CASSPGGSTGELFF

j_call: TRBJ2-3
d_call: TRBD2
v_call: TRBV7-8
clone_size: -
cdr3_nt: TGTGCCAGCAGCATTCTAGCGGGAGGGCATATTAGCACAGATACGCAGTATTTT
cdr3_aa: CASSILAGGHISTDTQYF

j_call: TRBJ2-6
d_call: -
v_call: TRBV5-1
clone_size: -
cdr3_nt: TGCGCCAGCAGCCCGCTTCCTAGCTCTGGGGCCAACGTCCTGACTTTC
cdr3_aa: CASSPLPSSGANVLTF

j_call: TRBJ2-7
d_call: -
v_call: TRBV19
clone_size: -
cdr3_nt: TGTGCCAGTAGTATATCGCCAGGTACCTACGAGCAGTACTTC
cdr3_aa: CASSISPGTYEQYF

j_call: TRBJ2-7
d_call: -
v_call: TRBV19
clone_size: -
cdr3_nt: TGTGCCAGTACCTCGGACAACTCCTACGAGCAGTACTTC
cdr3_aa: CASTSDNSYEQYF

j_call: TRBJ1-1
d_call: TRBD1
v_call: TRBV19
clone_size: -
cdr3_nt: TGTGCCAGTAGTATTGAGGGGACAGGGGAAGCTTTCTTT
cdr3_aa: CASSIEGTGEAFF

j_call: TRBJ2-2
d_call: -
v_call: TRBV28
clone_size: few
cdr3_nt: TGTGCCAGCAGTTTATTGGGACAAAGCACCGGGGAGCTGTTTTTT
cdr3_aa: CASSLLGQSTGELFF

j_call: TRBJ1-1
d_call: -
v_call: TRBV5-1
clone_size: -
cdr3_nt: TGCGCCAGCAGCTTGTTGGGCTCGGGGGGGCGCACTGAAGCTTTCTTT
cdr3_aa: CASSLLGSGGRTEAFF

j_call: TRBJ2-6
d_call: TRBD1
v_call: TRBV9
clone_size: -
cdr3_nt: TGTGCCAGCAGCCCCCAAGGACAGGGGTTTGGGGCCAACGTCCTGACTTTC
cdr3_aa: CASSPQGQGFGANVLTF

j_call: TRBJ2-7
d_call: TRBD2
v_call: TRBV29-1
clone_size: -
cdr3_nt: TGCAGCGTTCGGGAGCTAGCGGGAGGCGAGCAGTACTTC
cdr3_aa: CSVRELAGGEQYF

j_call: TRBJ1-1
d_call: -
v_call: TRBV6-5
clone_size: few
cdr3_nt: TGTGCCAGCACCCAATGGCGGGAGGCTTTCTTT
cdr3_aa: CASTQWREAFF

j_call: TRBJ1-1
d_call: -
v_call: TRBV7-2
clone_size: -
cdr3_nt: TGTGCCAGCAGCCCTACAGGGTTACACACTGAAGCTTTCTTT
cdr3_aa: CASSPTGLHTEAFF

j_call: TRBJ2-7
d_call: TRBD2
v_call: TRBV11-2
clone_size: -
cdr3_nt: TGTGCCAGCAGCTTCGGACTAGCGGGAGGTCTCTACGAGCAGTACTTC
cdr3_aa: CASSFGLAGGLYEQYF

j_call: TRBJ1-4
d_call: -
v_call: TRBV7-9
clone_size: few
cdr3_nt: TGTGCCAGCAGCGCGGGACCTACAACTAATGAAAAACTGTTTTTT
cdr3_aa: CASSAGPTTNEKLFF

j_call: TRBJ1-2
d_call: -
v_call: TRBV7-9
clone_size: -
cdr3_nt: TGTGCCACACAGGACACGAAACATTTCGGCTACACCTTC
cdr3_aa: CATQDTKHFGYTF

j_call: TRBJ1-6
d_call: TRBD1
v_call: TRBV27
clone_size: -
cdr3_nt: TGTGCCAGCAGTCCGCCAGGGGGCCCACCCCTCCACTTT
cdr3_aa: CASSPPGGPPLHF

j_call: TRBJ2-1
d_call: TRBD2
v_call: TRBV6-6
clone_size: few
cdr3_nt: TGTGCCGTAAGCGGGAGAGGTCTCAATGAGCAGTTCTTC
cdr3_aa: CAVSGRGLNEQFF